This TCR beta chain was obtained from a study of blood T cell repertoires in COVID-19. Study in general: Both acute and convalescent COVID-19 samples were obtained from the United States, Italy and Spain.

This clone has only one observation. The CDR3 contains 19 residues. The V segment lost 0 bases and the J segment 0 bases; nucleotides outside the gene matches: 8. Germline CDR1 reads MNHEY; CDR2 reads SVGEGT. Original analysis: Estimates of nucleated cell counts were drawn from the amplification of reference gene primers. Data came from immunoSEQ multiplex PCR; TCRdb stores just in-frame clones and leaves some out. Clone size and V and J calls were adopted from that table, with D and trimming inferred from the DNA. The table shows some 170,000 clones, with approximately 88% occurring only once. The chain links TRBV6-2 or TRBV6-3 to TRBJ2-2; 9 positions agree with TRBD2. Material: peripheral blood. The source of this sequence is a woman aged 45-65 years with acute or convalescent COVID-19. CDR3 coding DNA: TGTGCCAGCAGTTACTCGGCCCCGCCTAGCGGGGCGAACACCGGGGAGCTGTTTTTT. This codes for CASSYSAPPSGANTGELFF.